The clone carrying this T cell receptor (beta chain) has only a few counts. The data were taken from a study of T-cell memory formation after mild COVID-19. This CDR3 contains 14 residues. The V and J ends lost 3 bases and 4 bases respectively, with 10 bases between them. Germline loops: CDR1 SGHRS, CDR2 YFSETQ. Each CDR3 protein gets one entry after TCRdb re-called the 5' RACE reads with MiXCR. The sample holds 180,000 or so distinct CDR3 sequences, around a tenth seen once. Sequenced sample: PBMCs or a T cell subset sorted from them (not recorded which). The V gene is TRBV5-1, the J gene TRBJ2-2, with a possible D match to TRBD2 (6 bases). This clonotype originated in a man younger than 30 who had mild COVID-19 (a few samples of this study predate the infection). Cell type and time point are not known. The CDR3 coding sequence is TGCGCCAGCAGCTATCTGGGGGGCACCGGGGAGCTGTTTTTT. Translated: CASSYLGGTGELFF.